A single sample is the source of the 5 T cell receptor beta chains below, sequenced in a study of T cells in Graves' hyperthyroidism and ophthalmopathy. What was amplified from RNA transcripts were TCR beta CDR3 regions. A first-round RT-PCR of the TCR CDR3 used the HTBI primer set. Using its own MiXCR run on the multiplex PCR reads, TCRdb lists one record per CDR3 protein. The sample has around 350,000 distinct CDR3 sequences; roughly an eighth are singletons. The sample was blood. These receptors were obtained from a woman in her late teens or twenties with Graves' hyperthyroidism.

This clonotype was counted only a few times. V and J are TRBV10-3 and TRBJ1-3; D is unresolved. The CDR3 sequence is 15 residues long. Germline CDR1 reads ENHRY; CDR2 reads SYGVKD. Deletions cut 6 bases from V and 0 bases from J, with 12 bases between. In DNA, the CDR3 is TGTGCCATCAGATTGGACGGGAACTCTGGAAACACCATATATTTT. It translates to CAIRLDGNSGNTIYF.

This clonotype was observed many times. The chain recombines TRBV7-2 with TRBJ2-3; D gene ambiguous. The V gene's germline CDR1 is SGHTA and CDR2 FQGNSA. V was clipped by 5 bases and J by 3 bases, with 9 bases between them. This CDR3 is 13 amino acids long. In DNA form, the CDR3 reads TGTGCCAGCAGCCCCGTGGGGACAGATACGCAGTATTTT. This codes for CASSPVGTDTQYF.

Many counts were recorded for this clonotype. The chain recombines TRBV28 with TRBJ2-1; 8 positions match TRBD2. Germline CDR1 is MDHEN and CDR2 is SYDVKM. The CDR3 has 15 amino acids. After removal of 3 bases from V and 5 bases from J, the junction contained 6 bases not matched to a gene. DNA for the CDR3: TGTGCCAGCAGTTTCGTGACTAGCGTTAACAATGAGCAGTTCTTC. This codes for CASSFVTSVNNEQFF.

The sample holds many counts of this clonotype. The CDR3 DNA follows: TGTGCCAGCAGTTTATGCGCCGTCTGCGGCAAGTACTTC. Translated, it gives CASSLCAVCGKYF. The chain joins TRBV12-3 or TRBV12-4 to TRBJ2-5; D remains unclear. The length of the CDR3 is 13 residues. Between the trimmed V and J ends, which lost 2 bases and 12 bases, there was a span of 16 bases.

Comments on this clonotype: A read error may be the cause here, since a much bigger clone is one base away. This sequence joins TRBV30 and TRBJ2-7; 7 nucleotides align to TRBD1. Germline assignment: CDR1 GTSNPN and CDR2 SVGIG (reference sequence). This CDR3 spans 13 amino acids. The CDR3 DNA is TGTGCCTGGAGTTTCAGGGGGAGTTACGAGCAGCACTTC. It specifies CAWSFRGSYEQHF.